The next 32 T cell receptor beta chains were all read from a single sample in a study of cytomegalovirus exposure and HLA in healthy donors. A multiplex PCR was run with 60 Vbeta primers and 13 Jbeta primers. Method: immunoSEQ multiplex PCR; TCRdb's copy keeps in-frame clones and lacks some. Here the sample spans about 140,000 clones, approximately 80% being singletons. The sequencing sample was made of PBMCs. The receptors were sampled from a man aged 35-49 years in good health and CMV-seronegative.

This sequence joins TRBV6-5 and TRBJ1-3; unclear D gene. V lost 0 bases and J 4 bases, leaving 13 bases between the germline ends. There are 16 residues in the CDR3. Germline values: CDR1 MNHEY, CDR2 SVGAGI. CDR3 coding DNA: TGTGCCAGCAGTTACTCGAATCAGGCCCCGGGAAACACCATATATTTT. Its translation: CASSYSNQAPGNTIYF.

Written as DNA, the CDR3 is TGTGCCAGCAGTTATGAGGGGGGGCTAGCAGATACGCAGTATTTT. This translates into CASSYEGGLADTQYF. The rearrangement joins TRBV6-5 to TRBJ2-3; the D gene is possibly TRBD2 (7 bases). The CDR3 has 15 residues. Trimming pared 3 bases from V and 4 bases from J, leaving 14 bases between. Germline CDR1 reads MNHEY; CDR2 reads SVGAGI.

The chain joins TRBV19 to TRBJ1-5; D remains unclear. The V and J ends lost 3 bases and 3 bases respectively, with 6 bases between them. The CDR3 sequence is 13 residues long. In germline, CDR1 is LNHDA, CDR2 SQIVND (reference sequence). The CDR3 DNA follows: TGTGCCAGTAGTATTCGTTACAATCAGCCCCAGCATTTT. It encodes CASSIRYNQPQHF.

As regards this clone: Other nucleotide sequences in the sample specify the same CDR3. V and J are TRBV4-2 and TRBJ1-6; TRBD1 aligns across 10 bases. V shed 4 bases and J 10 bases; nucleotides not matched to a gene: 16. Germline V gene data show CDR1 as LGHNA and CDR2 as YNFKEQ. The CDR3 extends over 18 amino acids. CDR3 DNA sequence: TGTGCCAGCAGCCCTCAATCTGTACCGGGACAGGGGAACTCACCCCTCCACTTT. Its translation is CASSPQSVPGQGNSPLHF.

The rearrangement uses TRBV7-2 and TRBJ2-6; TRBD2 might be the D (5 bases). The CDR3 is 15 amino acids. The germline V gene encodes CDR1 SGHTA and CDR2 FQGNSA. Trimming stripped 6 bases from V and 2 bases from J, with 11 bases between. The CDR3 region is CASSGRVAGANVLTF. For the CDR3, the DNA is TGTGCCAGCAGTGGGCGGGTTGCTGGGGCCAACGTCCTGACTTTC.

The rearrangement joins TRBV6-5 to TRBJ1-6, with 7 bases that match TRBD1. The CDR3 loop spans 15 amino acids. J was trimmed by 10 bases and V by 0 bases; bases with no gene match: 6. Germline V CDR1 and CDR2: MNHEY, SVGAGI. The CDR3 DNA reads as TGTGCCAGCAGTTACTCGAACAGGGGAGACTCACCCCTCCACTTT. Translated, it gives CASSYSNRGDSPLHF.

This sequence joins TRBV10-3 and TRBJ1-2; maybe TRBD1 (6 bases). This CDR3 has 14 amino acids. Germline CDR1 ENHRY, CDR2 SYGVKD. Trimming cost V 3 bases and J 6 bases, with 14 bases left between them. CDR3 DNA: TGTGCCATCAGTGATTCGGGGGGCAGGGATGGCTACACCTTC. Translating gives CAISDSGGRDGYTF.

This chain links TRBV7-9 with TRBJ1-1, with D possibly being TRBD1 (6 bases). CDR1 is SEHNR, CDR2 FQNEAQ, per germline (reference sequence). Trimming left V 6 bases short and J 8 bases short, with 10 bases between. The CDR3 consists of 11 residues. This chain's CDR3 is CASSPDSEAFF. In nucleotides, the CDR3 is TGTGCCAGCAGTCCGGACAGCGAAGCTTTCTTT.

This clone was counted once. The chain joins TRBV21-1 to TRBJ1-3. TRBV21-1 is a pseudogene. The CDR3 extends over 17 amino acids. CDR3 protein: CASSKVCVLYSGNTIYF. CDR3 bases: TGTGCCAGCAGCAAAGTTTGCGTCTTGTACTCTGGAAACACCATATATTTT.

The rearrangement links TRBV28 to TRBJ2-7, with TRBD2 matching 9 bases. V was clipped by 4 bases and J by 0 bases; unmatched bases: 13. The CDR3 runs 18 residues. Looked up from germline, CDR1 is MDHEN and CDR2 is SYDVKM. In nucleotides, the CDR3 is TGTGCCAGCAGTTCCCCGGGGGGTAGCGGGGGCAACTCCTACGAGCAGTACTTC. Its protein is CASSSPGGSGGNSYEQYF.

The chain links TRBV7-9 to TRBJ1-1; unclear D gene. V gave up 6 bases and J gave up 0 bases, with 8 bases separating them. Germline V gene lookup returns CDR1 SEHNR and CDR2 FQNEAQ (reference sequence). The length of the CDR3 is 13 residues. The CDR3 DNA reads as TGTGCCAGCAGTAAGACTGTGAACACTGAAGCTTTCTTT. It is translated as CASSKTVNTEAFF.

This clone has a single count. The rearrangement joins TRBV28 to TRBJ2-1; TRBD1 agrees at 12 bases. From germline, CDR1 is MDHEN and CDR2 SYDVKM. CDR3 length: 15 residues. Trimming at V came to 6 bases and at J to 1 base, leaving 1 base not matched to a gene. The CDR3 region has the DNA TGTGCCAGCAGGGGACAGGGGGCGTCCTACAATGAGCAGTTCTTC. This sequence encodes CASRGQGASYNEQFF.

A few counts support this clone. CDR3 residues: CASSRGSTDTQYF. The CDR3 nucleotides read TGTGCCAGCAGCCGGGGGAGCACAGATACGCAGTATTTT. This sequence joins TRBV5-4 and TRBJ2-3; the D gene is possibly TRBD2 (6 bases). Deletions cut 4 bases from V and 0 bases from J, with 6 bases between. The CDR3 covers 13 residues. The germline V gene encodes CDR1 SGHNT and CDR2 YYREEE (reference sequence).

V is TRBV10-3 and J is TRBJ2-5, with 10 bases aligning to TRBD2. Germline values: CDR1 ENHRY, CDR2 SYGVKD. The trim removed 5 bases at V and 2 bases at J, leaving 5 bases unmatched. This CDR3 contains 15 residues. This CDR3 reads CAISLTSGFQETQYF. CDR3 nucleotides: TGTGCCATCAGTTTGACTAGCGGGTTTCAAGAGACCCAGTACTTC.

This chain connects TRBV29-1 to TRBJ2-7; 9 bases map to TRBD1. V shed 6 bases and J 2 bases; nucleotides not matched to a gene: 5. Germline V gene data show CDR1 as SQVTM and CDR2 as ANQGSEA. The CDR3 loop spans 13 amino acids. The chain's CDR3 is CSVRQGEAYEQYF. The CDR3 nucleotides read TGCAGCGTGCGACAGGGGGAGGCCTACGAGCAGTACTTC.

The V and J genes are TRBV25-1 and TRBJ2-5, with TRBD2 identical over 13 bases. This CDR3 is built from 17 residues. Germline assignment: CDR1 MGHDK and CDR2 SYGVNS. V shed 5 bases, J shed 5 bases, and the junction held 11 bases outside the gene matches. CDR3 sequence (DNA): TGTGCCAGCAGTTCCAAGACCGGGACTAGCGGGGAGGAGACCCAGTACTTC. It encodes CASSSKTGTSGEETQYF. Using reference TRBV25-1 and TRBJ2-5 for the parts outside the CDR3, the full variable domain is EADIYQTPRYLVIGTGKKITLECSQTMGHDKMYWYQQDPGMELHLIHYSYGVNSTEKGDLSSESTVSRIRTEHFPLTLESARPSHTSQYLCASSSKTGTSGEETQYFGPGTRLLVL.

J is TRBJ1-4 and V is TRBV11-1; TRBD1 aligns across 11 bases. Germline V gives CDR1 SGHAT, CDR2 FQDESV (reference sequence). J gave up 8 bases and V 4 bases, and 3 bases lay outside the gene matches. The CDR3 loop spans 14 amino acids. The CDR3 nucleotides read TGTGCCAGCAGCTGGGACAGGGGGAGCGAAAAACTGTTTTTT. Protein product: CASSWDRGSEKLFF.

The chain links TRBV29-1 to TRBJ1-5; no clear D gene. Germline V gene data show CDR1 as SQVTM and CDR2 as ANQGSEA. This CDR3 contains 13 residues. The V end was cut by 4 bases, the J end by 0 bases, with 7 bases between. The CDR3 loop is CSVGGSSNQPQHF. The CDR3 DNA reads TGCAGCGTTGGAGGGAGTAGCAATCAGCCCCAGCATTTT. Looking up the rest from reference TRBV29-1 and TRBJ1-5 gives the full variable domain: SAVISQKPSRDICQRGTSLTIQCQVDSQVTMMFWYRQQPGQSLTLIATANQGSEATYESGFVIDKFPISRPNLTFSTLTVSNMSPEDSSIYLCSVGGSSNQPQHFGDGTRLSIL.

This chain links TRBV13 with TRBJ2-1; 8 nucleotides line up with TRBD2. J gave up 6 bases and V 0 bases, and 4 bases lay outside the gene matches. Germline-derived CDR1 and CDR2 are PRHDT and FYEKMQ (reference sequence). This CDR3 region has 15 residues. In DNA, the CDR3 is TGTGCCAGCAGCTTAGGACTAGCGGTGGGCAATGAGCAGTTCTTC. It is translated as CASSLGLAVGNEQFF. The complete variable domain, with remaining parts taken from reference TRBV13 and TRBJ2-1, reads AAGVIQSPRHLIKEKRETATLKCYPIPRHDTVYWYQQGPGQDPQFLISFYEKMQSDKGSIPDRFSAQQFSDYHSELNMSSLELGDSALYFCASSLGLAVGNEQFFGPGTRLTVL.

V and J are TRBV6-5 and TRBJ2-1; 10 bases fit TRBD2. The CDR3 extends over 14 amino acids. V was clipped by 10 bases and J by 6 bases; unmatched bases: 9. CDR1 is MNHEY, CDR2 SVGAGI, per germline. This CDR3 reads CATFSGGQFNEQFF. CDR3 nucleotide sequence: TGTGCCACCTTTAGCGGGGGGCAGTTCAATGAGCAGTTCTTC.

The V and J genes are TRBV7-2 and TRBJ1-1, with TRBD1 matching over 7 bases. This CDR3 has 16 residues. V was clipped by 3 bases and J by 0 bases; unmatched bases: 7. The germline V gene has CDR1 SGHTA and CDR2 FQGNSA. In nucleotides, the CDR3 is TGTGCCAGCAGCTTTACCGGGACAGTTGTGAACACTGAAGCTTTCTTT. It codes for CASSFTGTVVNTEAFF.

This rearrangement joins TRBV5-4 to TRBJ1-4; D is perhaps TRBD1 (6 bases). Per the germline V gene, CDR1 is SGHNT and CDR2 is YYREEE (reference sequence). V was pared by 3 bases and J by 3 bases, with 9 bases between. CDR3 length: 14 residues. The CDR3 protein is CASSYRAPNEKLFF. CDR3 nucleotides: TGTGCCAGCAGCTACAGGGCCCCTAATGAAAAACTGTTTTTT.

This clone was detected only a few times. The chain uses TRBV5-1 and TRBJ1-4; TRBD1 aligns across 7 bases. Looked up from germline, CDR1 is SGHRS and CDR2 is YFSETQ. This CDR3 is built from 14 residues. J gave up 12 bases and V 4 bases, and 12 bases lay outside the gene matches. The CDR3 spells CASSRTEGQGELFF. Here the CDR3 DNA reads TGCGCCAGCAGCCGGACAGAGGGGCAGGGGGAACTGTTTTTT.

The J gene is TRBJ1-3, the V gene TRBV9, with TRBD1 as a possible D gene (5 bases). Germline lookup yields CDR1 SGDLS and CDR2 YYNGEE. Trimming took 2 bases from V and 0 from J, leaving 9 bases between them. The CDR3 totals 15 residues. The CDR3 DNA sequence: TGTGCCAGCAGCGTTGGGGGGAGCTCTGGAAACACCATATATTTT. It yields the protein CASSVGGSSGNTIYF.

V and J are TRBV2 and TRBJ2-7, with 13 bases aligning to TRBD2. With V trimmed by 6 bases and J by 3 bases, 5 bases remained unmatched. The CDR3 spans 15 residues. CDR1 and CDR2 from the germline V gene are SNHLY and FYNNEI. DNA for the CDR3: TGTGCCAGCAGCCTAAGACTAGCGGGGGGCTACGAGCAGTACTTC. Its protein product is CASSLRLAGGYEQYF.

As concerns this clone: Other nucleotide sequences in the sample specify the same CDR3. V and J are TRBV12-5 and TRBJ1-6; weak D call: TRBD1 (6 bases). This CDR3 is built from 13 residues. In germline, CDR1 is LGHNT, CDR2 FRNRAP. V gave up 1 base and J gave up 9 bases, with 7 bases separating them. The CDR3 loop is CASGLGGRSPLHF. CDR3 nucleotide sequence: TGTGCTAGTGGTTTGGGGGGGCGTTCACCCCTCCACTTT.

This chain links TRBV19 with TRBJ1-4; 11 positions match TRBD1. This CDR3 contains 15 residues. J lost 6 bases, V lost 6 bases, and 6 bases had no gene match. The V gene's germline CDR1 is LNHDA and CDR2 SQIVND (reference sequence). This CDR3 reads CASSSGTGGDEKLFF. The CDR3 DNA reads TGTGCCAGTAGCTCCGGGACAGGGGGAGATGAAAAACTGTTTTTT. Based on the CDR3 plus reference TRBV19 and TRBJ1-4, the full variable domain is DGGITQSPKYLFRKEGQNVTLSCEQNLNHDAMYWYRQDPGQGLRLIYYSQIVNDFQKGDIAEGYSVSREKKESFPLTVTSAQKNPTAFYLCASSSGTGGDEKLFFGSGTQLSVL.

The CDR3 is CASSQDRIAEDTQYF. CDR3 in DNA: TGCGCCAGCAGCCAAGATCGGATAGCAGAAGATACGCAGTATTTT. This rearrangement joins TRBV4-3 to TRBJ2-3; D remains unclear. The ends were cut back, 0 bases at V and 5 bases at J, with 12 bases in the middle. The CDR3 loop spans 15 amino acids. In germline, CDR1 is LGHNA, CDR2 YSLEER.

The V and J genes are TRBV11-2 and TRBJ1-1; D is ambiguous. The CDR3 is 14 residues long. Trimming took 5 bases from V and 4 from J, leaving 14 bases between them. Germline V gene data show CDR1 as SGHAT and CDR2 as FQNNGV. The CDR3 DNA is TGTGCCAGCAGCCCTCCCCTAGGAGGCACTGAAGCTTTCTTT. Protein sequence: CASSPPLGGTEAFF.

This chain links TRBV29-1 with TRBJ2-3; D may be TRBD2 (5 bases). The germline gives CDR1 SQVTM, CDR2 ANQGSEA. The CDR3 has 12 amino acids. V was trimmed by 2 bases and J by 6 bases, leaving 9 bases between them. CDR3: CSVEWGDDTQYF. The CDR3 bases are TGCAGCGTTGAATGGGGAGATGATACGCAGTATTTT.

The CDR3 sequence: CASSPDSYEQYF. The CDR3 DNA is TGTGCCAGCTCACCTGACAGTTACGAGCAGTACTTC. This chain connects TRBV18 to TRBJ2-7; perhaps TRBD1 as D (5 bases). The V gene lost 3 bases and the J gene lost 4 bases, with 7 bases spanning the gap. Per germline, CDR1 KGHSH and CDR2 LQKENI. This CDR3 spans 12 amino acids.

The chain links TRBV5-6 to TRBJ2-7; 10 positions agree with TRBD1. Looked up from germline, CDR1 is SGHDT and CDR2 is YYEEEE. CDR3 length: 14 residues. With V trimmed by 4 bases and J by 2 bases, 3 bases remained unmatched. The CDR3 loop is CASSHGQGAYEQYF. The CDR3 DNA follows: TGTGCCAGCAGCCACGGACAGGGGGCCTACGAGCAGTACTTC.